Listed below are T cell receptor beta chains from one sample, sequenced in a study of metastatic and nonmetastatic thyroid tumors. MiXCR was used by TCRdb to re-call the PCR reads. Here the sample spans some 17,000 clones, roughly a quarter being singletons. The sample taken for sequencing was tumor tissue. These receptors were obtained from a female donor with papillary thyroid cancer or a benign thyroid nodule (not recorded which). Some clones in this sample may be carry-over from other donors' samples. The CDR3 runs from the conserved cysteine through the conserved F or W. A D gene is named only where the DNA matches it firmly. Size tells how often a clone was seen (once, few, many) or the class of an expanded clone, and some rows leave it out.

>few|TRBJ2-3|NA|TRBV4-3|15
CASSQDRESSGAQYF
TGCGCCAGCAGCCAAGATCGGGAAAGTTCGGGTGCGCAGTATTTT
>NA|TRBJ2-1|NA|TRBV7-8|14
CASSSTTEYNEQFF
TGTGCCAGCAGCTCAACGACAGAGTACAATGAGCAGTTCTTC
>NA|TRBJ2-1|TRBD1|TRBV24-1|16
CATSALGGQGYNEQFF
TGTGCCACCAGTGCCCTTGGGGGACAGGGGTACAATGAGCAGTTCTTC
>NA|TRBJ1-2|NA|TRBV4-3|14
CASSQDIRWGGYTF
TGCGCCAGCAGCCAAGATATCAGGTGGGGTGGCTACACCTTC
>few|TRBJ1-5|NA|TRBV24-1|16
CATSDSAGGSYQPQHF
TGTGCCACCAGTGATTCCGCCGGGGGCTCTTACCAGCCCCAGCATTTT
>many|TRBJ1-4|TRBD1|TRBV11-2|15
CASSPGQGPFTKLFF
TGTGCCAGCAGCCCAGGACAGGGGCCCTTTACGAAACTGTTTTTT
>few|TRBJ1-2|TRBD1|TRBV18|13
CASSPGTGAGYTF
TGTGCCAGCTCACCCGGGACAGGGGCAGGCTACACCTTC
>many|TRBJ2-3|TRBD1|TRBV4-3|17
CASSQDGTGDYTDTQYF
TGCGCCAGCAGCCAAGATGGCACAGGGGATTACACAGATACGCAGTATTTT
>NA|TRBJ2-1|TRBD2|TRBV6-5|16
CASSYRGLAGVNEQFF
TGTGCCAGCAGTTACCGTGGACTAGCGGGGGTGAATGAGCAGTTCTTC
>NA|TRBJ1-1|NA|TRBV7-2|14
CASSLLGFNTEAFF
TGTGCCAGCAGCCTTTTGGGCTTCAACACTGAAGCTTTCTTT
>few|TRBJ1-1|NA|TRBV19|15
CASSIWGQSNTGAFF
TGTGCCAGTAGTATATGGGGGCAGTCGAACACTGGAGCTTTCTTT
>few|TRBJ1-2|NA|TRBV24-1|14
CATSDPGGIGGYTF
TGTGCCACCAGTGACCCCGGGGGGATTGGAGGCTACACCTTC
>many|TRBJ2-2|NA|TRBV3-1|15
CASSQGSHNTGELFF
TGTGCCAGCAGCCAAGGGTCCCATAACACCGGGGAGCTGTTTTTT
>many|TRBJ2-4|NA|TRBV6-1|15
CASSPTWGTKNIQYF
TGTGCCAGCAGTCCAACTTGGGGCACCAAAAACATTCAGTACTTC
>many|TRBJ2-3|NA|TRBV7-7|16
CASSPWGGKDTDTQYF
TGTGCCAGCAGCCCGTGGGGCGGAAAGGACACAGATACGCAGTATTTT
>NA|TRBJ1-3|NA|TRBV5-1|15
CASSLGDFSGNTIYF
TGCGCCAGCAGCTTGGGGGACTTCTCTGGAAACACCATATATTTT
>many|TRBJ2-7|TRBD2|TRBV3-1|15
CASSQEGEGRVEQYF
TGTGCCAGCAGCCAAGAAGGGGAGGGACGGGTCGAGCAGTACTTC
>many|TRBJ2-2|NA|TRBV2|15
CASSELQGNTGELFF
TGTGCCAGCAGTGAATTACAGGGTAACACCGGGGAGCTGTTTTTT
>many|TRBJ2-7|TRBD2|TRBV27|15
CASSLGAGLVYEQYF
TGTGCCAGCAGTTTAGGAGCGGGACTTGTCTACGAGCAGTACTTC
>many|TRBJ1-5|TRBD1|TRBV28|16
CASSLGTGTPDQPQHF
TGTGCCAGCAGTTTGGGGACAGGGACCCCGGATCAGCCCCAGCATTTT
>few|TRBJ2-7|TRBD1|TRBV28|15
CASSSGTGANYEQYF
TGTGCCAGCAGCTCCGGGACAGGGGCCAACTACGAGCAGTACTTC
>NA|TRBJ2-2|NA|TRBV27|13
CAISSAITGELFF
TGTGCCATCAGTTCGGCGATCACCGGGGAGCTGTTTTTT
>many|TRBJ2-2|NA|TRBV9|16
CASSARVAGDTGELFF
TGTGCCAGCAGCGCCAGGGTGGCCGGGGACACCGGGGAGCTGTTTTTT